This is a list of T cell receptor beta chains from one sample in a study of blood T cells in healthy people across ages. MiXCR, applied by TCRdb to the 5' RACE reads, yields one record per CDR3 protein. The table shows 450,000 to 650,000 distinct CDR3 sequences, with under 30% occurring only once. These data also featured in a second study, about T cells of mothers and their children.

The sequenced material came from blood. These receptor sequences come from a boy aged 10-17 years in good health. Each CDR3 is given with its conserved first and last residue. The D gene is left open where the match is weak. Not every row has a clone size; where given, it reads once, few, many or a size class.

D gene: NA
clone size: NA
CDR3 length: 16
V gene: TRBV7-2
J gene: TRBJ2-7
CDR3 DNA: TGTGCCAGCAGGGTTTTAGGGGGACTTCCCGGCTACGAGCAGTACTTC
CDR3 protein: CASRVLGGLPGYEQYF

D gene: NA
clone size: few
CDR3 length: 15
V gene: TRBV4-3
J gene: TRBJ2-6
CDR3 DNA: TGCGCCAGCAGCCAAACCCTGTTTGGGGCCAACGTCCTGACTTTC
CDR3 protein: CASSQTLFGANVLTF

D gene: NA
clone size: few
CDR3 length: 16
V gene: TRBV4-3
J gene: TRBJ2-5
CDR3 DNA: TGCGCCAGCAGCCAAGACCCAATGGGGGCTGGAGAGACCCAGTACTTC
CDR3 protein: CASSQDPMGAGETQYF

D gene: NA
clone size: few
CDR3 length: 13
V gene: TRBV28
J gene: TRBJ2-1
CDR3 DNA: TGTGCCAGCTGTGGGGCGGGCTACAATGAGCAGTTCTTC
CDR3 protein: CASCGAGYNEQFF

D gene: NA
clone size: once
CDR3 length: 14
V gene: TRBV6-1
J gene: TRBJ2-7
CDR3 DNA: TGTGCCAGCAGTGGAGTACGAGGCTATGACGAGCAGTACTTC
CDR3 protein: CASSGVRGYDEQYF

D gene: NA
clone size: NA
CDR3 length: 16
V gene: TRBV21-1
J gene: TRBJ2-6
CDR3 DNA: TGTGCCAGCAGCAAAGCGGGGGGCTCTGGGGCCAACGTCCTGACTTTC
CDR3 protein: CASSKAGGSGANVLTF

D gene: NA
clone size: NA
CDR3 length: 15
V gene: TRBV6-1
J gene: TRBJ2-7
CDR3 DNA: TGTGCCAGCAGTGAAGATGGCGGGGCTGACTACGAGCAGTACTTC
CDR3 protein: CASSEDGGADYEQYF

D gene: NA
clone size: NA
CDR3 length: 15
V gene: TRBV9
J gene: TRBJ2-7
CDR3 DNA: TGTGCCAACAGCGCGGACACGGCCCCTTCCTTCGAGCAGTACTTC
CDR3 protein: CANSADTAPSFEQYF

D gene: NA
clone size: few
CDR3 length: 15
V gene: TRBV6-2/TRBV6-3
J gene: TRBJ1-5
CDR3 DNA: TGTGCCAGCAACCCAGGGGCCCTAAGCAATCAGCCCCAGCATTTT
CDR3 protein: CASNPGALSNQPQHF

D gene: NA
clone size: NA
CDR3 length: 13
V gene: TRBV6-2/TRBV6-3
J gene: TRBJ2-2
CDR3 DNA: TGTGCCTGTTCCGGGACCTCTACCGGGGAGCTGTTTTTT
CDR3 protein: CACSGTSTGELFF

D gene: NA
clone size: few
CDR3 length: 14
V gene: TRBV9
J gene: TRBJ1-5
CDR3 DNA: TGTGCCAGCAGCGTAGCTAGGGGCGGGCAGCCCCAGCATTTT
CDR3 protein: CASSVARGGQPQHF

D gene: NA
clone size: NA
CDR3 length: 14
V gene: TRBV7-9
J gene: TRBJ2-2
CDR3 DNA: TGTGCCAGCAGCCACCAGACCTCCCCCGGGGAGCTGTTTTTT
CDR3 protein: CASSHQTSPGELFF